Following are 14 T cell receptor beta chains from one sample sequenced in a study of blood T cells in healthy people across ages. Next came a second PCR, run for about 6 to 12 cycles, which used a sample-barcoded 5' primer along with a J-beta primer mix. TCRdb reprocessed the 5' RACE reads with MiXCR, giving one entry per CDR3 protein. The sample shows around 1,700,000 distinct CDR3 sequences, approximately 30% of them seen only once. Sequences were obtained from blood. All receptors derive from a woman aged 25 to 45 in good health.

This clonotype was seen once. The J gene is TRBJ2-5, the V gene TRBV7-3; D not resolved. Germline V gene sequence: CDR1 SGHTA, CDR2 FQGTGA. The CDR3 contains 15 residues. V was trimmed by 1 base and J by 5 bases, leaving 14 bases between them. In DNA form, the CDR3 reads TGTGCCAGCAGCTTAATTGGCCGAGTTGGTGAGACCCAGTACTTC. Amino acid sequence: CASSLIGRVGETQYF.

The gene calls are TRBV9 and TRBJ2-3, with D perhaps given as TRBD1 or TRBD2 (7 bases each). The V gene's germline CDR1 is SGDLS and CDR2 YYNGEE. Deletions cut 4 bases from V and 2 bases from J, with 20 bases between. This CDR3 spans 17 amino acids. The CDR3 nucleotides read TGTGCCAGCAGCCGAGGGGGAGGGGGCGCGTTCACAGATACGCAGTATTTT. Translated: CASSRGGGGAFTDTQYF.

The chain combines TRBV29-1 with TRBJ2-5; 7 bases map to TRBD2. J gave up 5 bases and V 6 bases, and 12 bases lay outside the gene matches. Germline CDR1 is SQVTM and CDR2 is ANQGSEA. The CDR3 consists of 14 residues. In DNA form, the CDR3 reads TGCAGCGTAAGAGAGGGAGGGCTCGGTGAGACCCAGTACTTC. Translation gives CSVREGGLGETQYF. Supplemented by reference TRBV29-1 and TRBJ2-5, the full variable domain reads SAVISQKPSRDICQRGTSLTIQCQVDSQVTMMFWYRQQPGQSLTLIATANQGSEATYESGFVIDKFPISRPNLTFSTLTVSNMSPEDSSIYLCSVREGGLGETQYFGPGTRLLVL.

This clonotype was seen many times. The chain joins TRBV20-1 to TRBJ2-7, with D possibly being TRBD2 (5 bases). The germline gives CDR1 DFQATT, CDR2 SNEGSKA (reference sequence). The CDR3 totals 16 residues. The V gene lost 6 bases and the J gene lost 0 bases, with 21 bases spanning the gap. CDR3 in DNA: TGCAGTGCAATAAGGTCGGGATACTGGAGCTCCTACGAGCAGTACTTC. Translation gives CSAIRSGYWSSYEQYF.

This clonotype appeared a few times. The gene calls are TRBV5-1 and TRBJ2-4, with no clear D. This CDR3 has 15 residues. From germline, CDR1 is SGHRS and CDR2 YFSETQ. The V gene lost 4 bases and the J gene lost 0 bases, with 11 bases spanning the gap. This CDR3 is CASSPTQLAKNIQYF. The CDR3 DNA reads TGCGCCAGCAGCCCCACACAGTTAGCCAAAAACATTCAGTACTTC.

The CDR3 sequence is CSARDQGFTDTQYF. The CDR3 region has the DNA TGCAGTGCTAGAGATCAGGGGTTCACAGATACGCAGTATTTT. The chain recombines TRBV20-1 with TRBJ2-3, with a tentative D call TRBD1 (6 bases). The CDR3 is 14 amino acids. V lost 0 bases to trimming and J lost 2 bases, with 9 bases between them. The V gene's germline CDR1 is DFQATT and CDR2 SNEGSKA (reference sequence).

The rearrangement joins TRBV5-1 to TRBJ2-7; possible D gene TRBD2, 6 bases. Trimming removed 0 bases from V and 3 bases from J, with 16 bases in between. This CDR3 contains 16 residues. Germline-derived CDR1 and CDR2 are SGHRS and YFSETQ. This chain's CDR3 is CASSLAGRGAGYEQYF. CDR3 sequence (DNA): TGCGCCAGCAGCTTGGCCGGGCGGGGCGCGGGCTACGAGCAGTACTTC.

Only a few counts were recorded for this clonotype. The V call is TRBV29-1, the J call TRBJ1-1; D is possibly TRBD1 (6 bases). The V and J ends lost 6 bases and 2 bases respectively, with 13 bases between them. The CDR3 totals 13 residues. Germline CDR1 and CDR2: SQVTM and ANQGSEA. The CDR3: CSVVEGGNTEAFF. CDR3 DNA sequence: TGCAGCGTCGTGGAGGGGGGAAACACTGAAGCTTTCTTT.

This chain connects TRBV12-3 or TRBV12-4 to TRBJ2-1; TRBD1 or TRBD2 may be the D gene (6 bases each). The CDR3 spans 16 residues. The ends were cut back, 4 bases at V and 4 bases at J, with 17 bases in the middle. CDR3 DNA: TGTGCCAGCAGTTCCGCTCCAGGGGAGGCGTACAATGAGCAGTTCTTC. Its translation is CASSSAPGEAYNEQFF.

A word on this clonotype: A read error is possible here, since a much larger clone lies one base away. The J gene is TRBJ2-4, the V gene TRBV7-9, with a possible D match to TRBD1 (6 bases). The J call may not be correct, given that the DNA end is closer to TRBJ2-5. The germline V gene has CDR1 SEHNR and CDR2 FQNEAQ (reference sequence). This CDR3 has 13 residues. The CDR3 loop reads CASSRTEEETQYF. DNA of the CDR3: TGTGCCAGCAGCCGGACAGAAGAAGAGACCCAGTACTTC.

This clonotype was counted a few times. The V and J genes are TRBV12-3 or TRBV12-4 and TRBJ2-2; a weak D match, TRBD1 (6 bases). The length of the CDR3 is 14 residues. V was shortened by 7 bases and J by 1 base, with 10 bases between the two germline ends. CDR3 loop: CASTLTGNTGELFF. CDR3 DNA sequence: TGTGCCAGCACCTTGACAGGGAACACCGGGGAGCTGTTTTTT.

The V call is TRBV29-1, the J call TRBJ2-1, with 11 bases lining up with TRBD2. Germline-derived CDR1 and CDR2 are SQVTM and ANQGSEA. With V trimmed by 3 bases and J by 6 bases, 10 bases remained unmatched. The CDR3 has 16 amino acids. CDR3 DNA sequence: TGCAGCGTTGATAGCGGGAGGGCCACCTACTTCAATGAGCAGTTCTTC. This codes for CSVDSGRATYFNEQFF.

The CDR3 loop is CATSEPGQGETQYF. The CDR3 DNA follows: TGTGCCACCAGTGAACCGGGACAGGGAGAGACCCAGTACTTC. The chain joins TRBV24-1 to TRBJ2-5, with 9 positions matching TRBD1. CDR3 length equals 14 residues. Per germline, CDR1 KGHDR and CDR2 SFDVKD. J was trimmed by 4 bases and V by 4 bases; bases with no gene match: 3.

This clonotype was seen a handful of times. A much larger clone sits a single nucleotide away, making a read error possible. This sequence joins TRBV9 and TRBJ2-7; TRBD2 might be the D (5 bases). Germline loops: CDR1 SGDLS, CDR2 YYNGEE. CDR3 length: 15 residues. This CDR3 is CVSSVGTGSSYEQYF. The CDR3 coding sequence is TGTGTCAGCAGCGTGGGAACGGGGTCCTCCTACGAGCAGTACTTC.